Below are 27 T cell receptor beta chains sequenced from a single sample in a study of T-cell reconstitution after alpha-beta-depleted transplantation in children. The TCRbeta library incorporated unique molecular identifiers. TCRdb independently ran MiXCR on the PCR reads; one entry per CDR3 protein. The sample carries 200,000 to 250,000 distinct CDR3 sequences, roughly 10% recorded once. The material sequenced was PBMCs, taken before TCRalphabeta/CD19-depleted stem cell transplant. The receptors stem from a child under two years old with acute myeloid leukemia, due to receive a stem cell transplant.

This clonotype was seen many times. The chain links TRBV5-1 to TRBJ1-1; D is unclear. V shed 2 bases and J shed 5 bases, with 10 bases lying between them. The CDR3 sequence is 13 residues long. The germline V gene has CDR1 SGHRS and CDR2 YFSETQ. CDR3 amino acids: CASSFVRATEAFF. The DNA for the CDR3 is TGCGCCAGCAGCTTCGTCCGGGCAACTGAAGCTTTCTTT.

This clonotype has ten or more counts. V usage is TRBV29-1 and J usage is TRBJ2-7; TRBD2 might be the D (6 bases). CDR1 and CDR2 (germline): SQVTM, ANQGSEA. V dropped 4 bases and J dropped 3 bases, with 16 bases sitting between them. The CDR3 loop spans 14 amino acids. The CDR3 region is CSVGISLARYEQYF. CDR3 in DNA: TGCAGCGTTGGAATCTCACTAGCACGCTACGAGCAGTACTTC.

This clonotype has at least ten counts. The V and J genes are TRBV12-3 or TRBV12-4 and TRBJ1-4; D is unclear. The V end lost 4 bases, the J end lost 7 bases, and 16 bases lay between the germline ends. This CDR3 is 15 amino acids long. The CDR3 DNA sequence: TGTGCCAGCAGTTCCATGGCGGCCCTAACTGAAAAACTGTTTTTT. This sequence encodes CASSSMAALTEKLFF.

The V call is TRBV29-1, the J call TRBJ2-5; D gene ambiguous. V lost 3 bases and J lost 2, with 10 bases in between. The CDR3 consists of 13 residues. Germline V CDR1 and CDR2: SQVTM, ANQGSEA. CDR3 in DNA: TGCAGCGTTGATTCTCCGTTACAAGAGACCCAGTACTTC. Translated, it gives CSVDSPLQETQYF.

This clonotype was observed many times. The CDR3 loop is CATSDPGTSGRTSSYNEQFF. The CDR3 DNA is TGTGCCACCAGTGACCCCGGGACTAGCGGGAGGACGAGCTCCTACAATGAGCAGTTCTTC. V and J are TRBV24-1 and TRBJ2-1, with 15 bases that match TRBD2. The CDR3 is 20 residues long. Germline V gene lookup returns CDR1 KGHDR and CDR2 SFDVKD. V shed 4 bases and J 0 bases; nucleotides not matched to a gene: 9.

This clonotype was seen ten or more times. This chain uses TRBV28 with TRBJ1-6, with D unresolved. The CDR3 extends over 15 amino acids. Per germline, CDR1 MDHEN and CDR2 SYDVKM. Trimming stripped 3 bases from V and 2 bases from J, with 8 bases between. The CDR3 nucleotides are TGTGCCAGCAGTTTTGGGATCCCCTATAATTCACCCCTCCACTTT. Translating it yields CASSFGIPYNSPLHF.

V gene TRBV9 combines with J gene TRBJ2-2; 7 nucleotides match TRBD1. V lost 7 bases, J lost 0 bases, and 0 bases stayed unmatched. This CDR3 spans 13 amino acids. CDR1 SGDLS and CDR2 YYNGEE come from the germline V gene. The CDR3 is CASDRANTGELFF. CDR3 in DNA: TGTGCCAGCGACAGGGCGAACACCGGGGAGCTGTTTTTT.

This clonotype was seen many times. A much larger clone differs by one base, so this may be a read error. The genes are TRBV10-3 and TRBJ2-3; 13 bases match TRBD2. This CDR3 spans 14 amino acids. The germline CDR1 and CDR2 sequences are ENHRY and SYGVKD. The CDR3: CTTWTSGRTDTQYF. In DNA, the CDR3 is TGTACCACCTGGACTAGCGGGAGAACAGATACGCAGTATTTT.

This clonotype was detected ten times or more. The V and J genes are TRBV11-1 and TRBJ2-7, with 13 bases lining up with TRBD2. This CDR3 has 18 residues. The J segment lost 4 bases and the V segment lost 0 bases, leaving 9 bases of the junction unmatched. CDR1 and CDR2 (germline): SGHAT, FQDESV (reference sequence). The chain's CDR3 is CASSLAGQGLAGDYEQYF. Here the CDR3 DNA reads TGTGCCAGCAGCTTAGCGGGACAAGGACTAGCGGGAGATTACGAGCAGTACTTC.

This clonotype was picked up a small number of times. The rearrangement joins TRBV7-9 to TRBJ2-3; D is perhaps TRBD1 or TRBD2 (5 bases each). Trimming stripped 4 bases from V and 3 bases from J, with 14 bases between. The CDR3 contains 15 residues. The germline V gene has CDR1 SEHNR and CDR2 FQNEAQ (reference sequence). The CDR3 reads CASSSQGTFTDTQYF. Here the CDR3 DNA reads TGTGCCAGCAGCTCCCAAGGGACGTTTACAGATACGCAGTATTTT.

The sample holds many counts of this clonotype. This sequence joins TRBV28 and TRBJ1-5, with 7 bases fitting TRBD1. The CDR3 sequence is 15 residues long. The J segment lost 12 bases and the V segment lost 6 bases, leaving 17 bases of the junction unmatched. Germline CDR1 MDHEN, CDR2 SYDVKM. CDR3 sequence: CASRPRSTGAVNQHF. CDR3 coding DNA: TGTGCCAGCAGACCGCGGAGTACAGGGGCTGTTAACCAGCATTTT.

This clonotype was counted at least ten times. V and J are TRBV20-1 and TRBJ2-5, with 11 nucleotides matching TRBD2. Germline V gene lookup returns CDR1 DFQATT and CDR2 SNEGSKA (reference sequence). The ends lost 3 bases at V and 3 bases at J; junction bases unmatched: 6. This CDR3 is 15 amino acids long. The CDR3 region has the DNA TGCAGTGCTAGTCCCTTGGGACTAGCGGAAGAGACCCAGTACTTC. This encodes CSASPLGLAEETQYF.

There are many counts of this clonotype. The rearrangement joins TRBV12-3 or TRBV12-4 to TRBJ1-1; the D gene is possibly TRBD1 (5 bases). V was pared by 4 bases and J by 3 bases, with 9 bases between. This CDR3 has 13 amino acids. The CDR3 DNA reads TGTGCCAGCAGTTCCCAGGGTCACACTGAAGCTTTCTTT. Amino acids: CASSSQGHTEAFF.

This clonotype was recorded at least ten times. For the CDR3, the DNA is TGCGCCAGCAGCTTGCTCGGGGGGGCGCCGAACACTGAAGCTTTCTTT. This translates into CASSLLGGAPNTEAFF. This rearrangement joins TRBV5-1 to TRBJ1-1; D might be TRBD1 (6 bases). With 1 base removed from V and 1 base from J, the gap between germline ends came to 14 bases. The length of the CDR3 is 16 residues. CDR1 and CDR2 (germline): SGHRS, YFSETQ.

This clonotype was counted many times. The chain employs TRBV12-3 or TRBV12-4 and TRBJ1-1, with 8 bases fitting TRBD1. V gave up 3 bases and J gave up 5 bases; unmatched junction bases: 11. This CDR3 comprises 16 residues. The chain's CDR3 is CASSFLLGQGDTEAFF. The CDR3, as DNA: TGTGCCAGCAGTTTCCTCCTAGGACAGGGAGATACTGAAGCTTTCTTT.

This clonotype was counted ten times or more. V is TRBV7-9 and J is TRBJ2-7, with 9 bases fitting TRBD1. This CDR3 spans 14 amino acids. From germline, CDR1 is SEHNR and CDR2 FQNEAQ (reference sequence). The V and J ends lost 5 bases and 3 bases, in that order; junction bases with no gene match: 5. CDR3 sequence reads: CASSVTGGFYEQYF. DNA of the CDR3: TGTGCCAGCAGCGTGACAGGGGGTTTCTACGAGCAGTACTTC.

Turning to this clonotype: This clone may be a read error of a much larger clone one base away. The CDR3, as DNA: TGCAGTGCTAGCCCGACTAGCGGTTACGAGCAGTACTTC. It specifies CSASPTSGYEQYF. The genes are TRBV20-1 and TRBJ2-7; 9 bases line up with TRBD2. The CDR3 totals 13 residues. V shed 3 bases, J shed 4 bases, and the junction held 4 bases outside the gene matches. Germline CDR1 is DFQATT and CDR2 is SNEGSKA (reference sequence).

The sample holds many counts of this clonotype. DNA for the CDR3: TGCAGTGCTAGAGGGGGACTAGCGGGAGCTTCCTACGAGCAGTACTTC. It encodes CSARGGLAGASYEQYF. The chain uses TRBV20-1 and TRBJ2-7; 14 positions agree with TRBD2. There are 16 residues in the CDR3. Germline assignment: CDR1 DFQATT and CDR2 SNEGSKA (reference sequence). The junction had 3 bases not matched to a gene; V was cut back by 1 base and J by 1 base.

This clonotype was observed many times. The chain uses TRBV29-1 and TRBJ1-1; D is ambiguous. Germline CDR1 SQVTM, CDR2 ANQGSEA. The CDR3 spans 13 residues. Trimming left V 1 base short and J 4 bases short, with 10 bases between. CDR3 region: CSVEVQRSTEAFF. In DNA, the CDR3 is TGCAGCGTTGAAGTTCAGAGAAGCACTGAAGCTTTCTTT. The complete variable domain, with remaining parts taken from reference TRBV29-1 and TRBJ1-1, reads SAVISQKPSRDICQRGTSLTIQCQVDSQVTMMFWYRQQPGQSLTLIATANQGSEATYESGFVIDKFPISRPNLTFSTLTVSNMSPEDSSIYLCSVEVQRSTEAFFGQGTRLTVV.

This clonotype was found many times. The chain combines TRBV20-1 with TRBJ1-5, with D possibly being TRBD1 (5 bases). The germline V gene has CDR1 DFQATT and CDR2 SNEGSKA (reference sequence). The CDR3 contains 18 residues. Deletions cut 0 bases from V and 0 bases from J, with 18 bases between. As DNA, the CDR3 is TGCAGTGCTAGAGATCTGCAGGGATCCCACTATAGCAATCAGCCCCAGCATTTT. It yields the protein CSARDLQGSHYSNQPQHF.

This clonotype was counted at least ten times. This chain links TRBV7-6 with TRBJ2-2; either TRBD1 or TRBD2 may fit D (6 bases each). V lost 0 bases, J lost 0 bases, and 11 bases lay in between. In germline, CDR1 is SGHVS, CDR2 FNYEAQ. The CDR3 has 17 amino acids. CDR3 amino acids: CASSLASRGPNTGELFF. As DNA, the CDR3 is TGTGCCAGCAGCTTAGCATCCCGGGGGCCGAACACCGGGGAGCTGTTTTTT. Full variable domain (missing parts from reference TRBV7-6 and TRBJ2-2): GAGVSQSPRYKVTKRGQDVALRCDPISGHVSLYWYRQALGQGPEFLTYFNYEAQQDKSGLPNDRFSAERPEGSISTLTIQRTEQRDSAMYRCASSLASRGPNTGELFFGEGSRLTVL.

Comment on this clonotype: Just one base apart from a much larger clone, this may be a read error. The V call is TRBV7-2, the J call TRBJ2-1; possible D gene TRBD1, 5 bases. The V gene's germline CDR1 is SGHTA and CDR2 FQGNSA. This CDR3 has 15 residues. With 4 bases removed from V and 0 bases from J, the gap between germline ends came to 10 bases. The CDR3 sequence: CASSSDTGSYNEQFF. The CDR3 DNA follows: TGTGCCAGCAGCTCGGACACTGGCTCCTACAATGAGCAGTTCTTC.

There are many counts of this clonotype. The V call is TRBV12-3 or TRBV12-4, the J call TRBJ2-2; no reliable D call. This CDR3 is 11 amino acids long. V was pared by 9 bases and J by 2 bases, with 4 bases between. In DNA form, the CDR3 reads TGTGCCAGTTCAAACACCGGGGAGCTGTTTTTT. Its translation: CASSNTGELFF.

On this clonotype itself: A much more abundant neighbour one base away suggests this may be a read error. This CDR3 is CASLLSTGNTIYF. In nucleotides, the CDR3 is TGTGCCAGTCTCTTGAGCACTGGAAACACCATATATTTT. The chain employs TRBV19 and TRBJ1-3, with no clear D. The V gene's germline CDR1 is LNHDA and CDR2 SQIVND (reference sequence). This CDR3 spans 13 amino acids. The V end was cut by 8 bases, the J end by 2 bases, with 10 bases between.

With respect to this clonotype: A much larger clone differs from this one at a single base, so this may be a read error. The chain has TRBV19 and TRBJ2-2; D unresolved. The ends were cut back, 3 bases at V and 7 bases at J, with 3 bases in the middle. Germline loops: CDR1 LNHDA, CDR2 SQIVND (reference sequence). The CDR3 runs to 11 residues. CDR3 amino acids: CASSICGELFF. The CDR3 DNA is TGTGCCAGTAGTATTTGCGGGGAGCTGTTTTTT.

This clonotype has at least ten counts. This sequence joins TRBV11-2 and TRBJ2-3; D possibly uses TRBD1 or TRBD2 (5 bases each). The CDR3 length is 16 residues. Germline V gene sequence: CDR1 SGHAT, CDR2 FQNNGV. Trimming pared 3 bases from V and 4 bases from J, leaving 17 bases between. The CDR3 DNA reads as TGTGCCAGCAGCTTCGATTTTGGGGGAGTTGCAGATACGCAGTATTTT. Encoded protein: CASSFDFGGVADTQYF. The full variable domain, completed using reference TRBV11-2 and TRBJ2-3, is EAGVAQSPRYKIIEKRQSVAFWCNPISGHATLYWYQQILGQGPKLLIQFQNNGVVDDSQLPKDRFSAERLKGVDSTLKIQPAKLEDSAVYLCASSFDFGGVADTQYFGPGTRLTVL.

This clonotype was counted ten times or more. The chain combines TRBV7-6 with TRBJ2-4; TRBD2 matches at 11 bases. Germline V gene sequence: CDR1 SGHVS, CDR2 FNYEAQ. This CDR3 is 17 amino acids long. V shed 0 bases, J shed 4 bases, and the junction held 5 bases outside the gene matches. The CDR3 is CASSLASGRAGKNIQYF. CDR3 DNA: TGTGCCAGCAGCTTAGCTAGCGGGAGGGCCGGGAAAAACATTCAGTACTTC.